The T cell receptor beta chain under discussion was sequenced for a study of Ad26.COV2.S vaccination and SARS-CoV-2 variants. The overall study: Once or twice, 56 days apart, Ad26.COV2.S was delivered intramuscularly.

Here immunoSEQ multiplex PCR was the method, and the copy in TCRdb shows in-frame clones only, minus some. The table records about 420,000 clones, approximately 88% of them present only once. Treatment noted: approximately 18 received Ad26.COV2.S at low or high dose, single or two shots; 5 received placebo; per-sample allocation not given. Vaccine and placebo recipients were sampled on day 63 after the first injection. It was an adult aged 18-55 years in Boston who was the donor. The vaccine antigen was prefusion-stabilized Wuhan SARS-CoV-2 spike. In this sample, this clone turned up once. Trimming at V came to 5 bases and at J to 2 bases, leaving 4 bases not matched to a gene. From germline, CDR1 is MNHEY and CDR2 SVGAGI. This CDR3 comprises 15 residues.

The specimen was peripheral blood, collected in a trial of Ad26.COV2.S vaccine versus placebo. The genes are TRBV6-5 and TRBJ1-5; 9 bases fit TRBD1. The source is a person between 18 and 60 years old who received the Ad26.COV2.S COVID-19 vaccine or a placebo. This CDR3 reads CASSRRTGGNQPQHF. CDR3 coding DNA: TGTGCCAGCAGTCGGCGGACAGGGGGCAATCAGCCCCAGCATTTT.